Listed below are T cell receptor beta chains from one sample, sequenced in a study of blood T cells in healthy people across ages. Using its own MiXCR run on the 5' RACE reads, TCRdb lists one record per CDR3 protein. This repertoire shows about 670,000 distinct CDR3 sequences, 52% found once; its top ten account for roughly 12%. The specimen sequenced was blood. The receptors here all came from a woman older than 75 in good health. Each CDR3 is given without its conserved first and last residue.

TRBJ2-7,TRBV13,ASSFLGGTSEQY
-,TRBV5-1,ASSPDLTISYNEQY
-,TRBV5-1,ASTSGGPNEQY
TRBJ1-5,TRBV10-3,AISDHRTGGYQPQH
TRBJ2-6,TRBV20-1,SATKTVSGANVLT
TRBJ2-5,TRBV7-2,ASTKQEQETQY
TRBJ2-5,TRBV30,AWSVLGGGYQETQY
TRBJ2-3,TRBV7-2,ASSPAGGPTDTQY
TRBJ2-3,TRBV20-1,SALKTGYTDTQY
TRBJ2-2,TRBV11-3,ASSAGQGANTGELF
TRBJ2-1,TRBV5-1,ASSLEWDNEQF
TRBJ2-3,TRBV6-5,ASSRRTGGGPDTQY
TRBJ2-1,TRBV29-1,SVEGVAGTQSSYNEQF
TRBJ1-1,TRBV25-1,ASSDYRQGNTEAF
TRBJ2-3,TRBV7-2,ASSLPTGVTSGRVDTQY
TRBJ1-4,TRBV28,ASRTGPATNEKLF
TRBJ2-5,TRBV27,ASCAVWKETQY
TRBJ2-5,TRBV7-3,ASAWRRGYQETQY
TRBJ2-1,TRBV12-3/TRBV12-4,ASREGGRGLKF
TRBJ2-2,TRBV2,ASSITRGRSYTGELF
TRBJ2-3,TRBV12-3/TRBV12-4,ASSLTSGNTDTQY
TRBJ2-4,TRBV5-1,ASSRGQAKNIQY
TRBJ2-1,TRBV20-1,SAPFGGGFLNEQF
TRBJ1-2,TRBV28,ASSNRQGHYGYT
TRBJ1-5,TRBV7-2,ASSFGPDRRGTQH
TRBJ2-7,TRBV6-2/TRBV6-3,ASSYSARGRTNEQY
TRBJ2-7,TRBV20-1,SADMTTAYEQY
TRBJ2-3,TRBV2,ASRPEYSSTDTQY
TRBJ2-5,TRBV20-1,SARKREFGETQY
TRBJ2-1,TRBV5-1,ASSGEGAGYNEQF
TRBJ2-1,TRBV6-6,ASSYSKGGPDNEQF
TRBJ1-1,TRBV6-5,ASSKRVGGFTEAF
TRBJ1-1,TRBV6-1,AARQPMNTEAF
-,TRBV3-1,ASSLWRLDGETQY
TRBJ2-6,TRBV12-3/TRBV12-4,ASPNREYGANVLT
TRBJ1-1,TRBV5-1,ASSLGGSTGTEAF
TRBJ2-4,TRBV29-1,SVTKQRLNIQY
TRBJ2-3,TRBV29-1,SVAGFTDTQY
TRBJ2-3,TRBV4-3,ASSQGTSGIKDTQY
TRBJ2-4,TRBV7-3,ASSFSGQGANIQY
TRBJ1-2,TRBV5-1,ASSSDLYGYT
TRBJ2-6,TRBV12-3/TRBV12-4,ASSLGLSGANVLT
TRBJ2-1,TRBV29-1,SVGDRRGQGRYNEQF